This T cell receptor beta chain was obtained from a study of T-cell memory formation after mild COVID-19. Study at large: For the most part, TCR clusters were specific to one donor.

MiXCR, run by TCRdb on the 5' RACE reads, gives a single entry per CDR3 protein. The sample shows approximately 300,000 distinct CDR3 sequences, less than 20% of them seen only once. The germline V gene has CDR1 SGHVS and CDR2 FQNEAQ. The CDR3 loop spans 14 amino acids. The V gene lost 2 bases and the J gene lost 3 bases, with 7 bases spanning the gap. The source of this sequence is a young man who had mild COVID-19 (a few samples of this study predate the infection). Cell type and time point are not known. Sequencing used PBMCs or a T cell subset sorted from them (not recorded which). V and J are TRBV7-8 and TRBJ2-2; D gene unclear. The CDR3 here is CASSLIDYTGELFF. The DNA of the CDR3 is TGTGCCAGCAGCTTAATAGATTACACCGGGGAGCTGTTTTTT.